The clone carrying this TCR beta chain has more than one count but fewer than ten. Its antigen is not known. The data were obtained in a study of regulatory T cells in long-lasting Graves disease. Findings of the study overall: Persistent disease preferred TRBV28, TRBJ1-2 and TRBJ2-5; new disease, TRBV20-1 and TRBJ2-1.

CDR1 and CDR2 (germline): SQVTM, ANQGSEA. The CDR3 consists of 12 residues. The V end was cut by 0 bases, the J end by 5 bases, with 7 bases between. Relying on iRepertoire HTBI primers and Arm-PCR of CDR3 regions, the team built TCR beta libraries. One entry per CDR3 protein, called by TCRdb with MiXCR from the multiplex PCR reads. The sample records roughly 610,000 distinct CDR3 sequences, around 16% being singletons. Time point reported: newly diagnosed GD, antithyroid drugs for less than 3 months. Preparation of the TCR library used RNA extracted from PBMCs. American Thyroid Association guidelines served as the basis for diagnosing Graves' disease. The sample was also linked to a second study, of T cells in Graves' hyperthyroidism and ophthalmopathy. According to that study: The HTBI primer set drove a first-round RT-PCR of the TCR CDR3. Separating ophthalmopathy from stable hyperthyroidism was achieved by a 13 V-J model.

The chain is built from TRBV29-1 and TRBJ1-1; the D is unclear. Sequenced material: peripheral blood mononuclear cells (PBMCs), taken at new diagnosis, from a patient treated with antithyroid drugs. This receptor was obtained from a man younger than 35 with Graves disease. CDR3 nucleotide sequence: TGCAGCGTTGAAGATCCGGGAACTGAAGCTTTCTTT. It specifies CSVEDPGTEAFF. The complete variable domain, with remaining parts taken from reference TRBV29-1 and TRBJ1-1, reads SAVISQKPSRDICQRGTSLTIQCQVDSQVTMMFWYRQQPGQSLTLIATANQGSEATYESGFVIDKFPISRPNLTFSTLTVSNMSPEDSSIYLCSVEDPGTEAFFGQGTRLTVV.